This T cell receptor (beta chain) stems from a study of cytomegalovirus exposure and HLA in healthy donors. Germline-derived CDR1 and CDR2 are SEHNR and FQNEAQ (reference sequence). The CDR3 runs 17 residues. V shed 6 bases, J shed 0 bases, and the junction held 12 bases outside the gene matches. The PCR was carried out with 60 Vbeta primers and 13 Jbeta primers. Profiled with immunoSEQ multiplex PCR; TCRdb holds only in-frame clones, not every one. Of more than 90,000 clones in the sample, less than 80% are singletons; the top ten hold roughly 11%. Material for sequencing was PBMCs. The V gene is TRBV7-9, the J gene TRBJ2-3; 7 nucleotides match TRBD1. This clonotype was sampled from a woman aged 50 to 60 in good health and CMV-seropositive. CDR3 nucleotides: TGTGCCAGCAGGGCCGAAATGACAGGGAGAAGCACAGATACGCAGTATTTT. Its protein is CASRAEMTGRSTDTQYF.